What follows describes a single T cell receptor beta chain. The antigen is not known. These data are taken from a study of T cell responses to AZD1222 COVID-19 vaccine. Overall study results and limits: Baseline serostatus was positive in only a handful of AZD1222 recipients.

Generated by immunoSEQ multiplex PCR, the TCRdb table keeps only in-frame clones and is missing some. The table records some 150,000 clones, about 85% of them present only once. Germline CDR1 SGHNT, CDR2 YYREEE (reference sequence). CDR3 length: 13 amino acids. V gave up 4 bases and J gave up 4 bases, with 9 bases separating them. The sample was peripheral blood, taken after recovery from COVID-19. This TCR was sampled from an adult who had recovered from COVID-19. V gene TRBV5-4 combines with J gene TRBJ1-3; unclear D gene. The CDR3 nucleotides read TGTGCCAGCAGCCTTGTCTCCGGAAACACCATATATTTT. The encoded protein is CASSLVSGNTIYF.